This T cell receptor beta chain appears in the sequencing data of a study of cytomegalovirus exposure and HLA in healthy donors. Study-level points and caveats: Most CMV-associated TCR beta chains were later found to appear HLA-restricted. Through in vitro validation, a few CMV-associated chains were shown to be specific for CMV antigens. In a later analysis, TCR beta V- and J-gene trimming showed a link to a missense DCLRE1C variant. Prior analysis indicated that the majority of TCR beta V segments exhibited productivity approximately 87% or approximately 30% of the time.

PCR amplification relied on 60 Vbeta primers (plus 13 Jbeta primers). Profiling relied on immunoSEQ multiplex PCR, and the TCRdb table lists in-frame clones only, not all of them. The repertoire holds 65,000 to 85,000 clones, with roughly 80% as singletons. The CDR3 length is 15 residues. In germline, CDR1 is MRHNA, CDR2 SNTAGT. Trimming left V 7 bases short and J 4 bases short, with 17 bases between. Note on this clone: What it recognizes is unknown.

This TCR derives from a woman in her forties in good health and CMV-seropositive. The chain employs TRBV6-4 and TRBJ1-5; D is perhaps TRBD1 (6 bases). The material sequenced was PBMCs. DNA of the CDR3: TGTGCCAGCAATCCCCACGACAGGAGTAATCAGCCCCAGCATTTT. Translating gives CASNPHDRSNQPQHF.